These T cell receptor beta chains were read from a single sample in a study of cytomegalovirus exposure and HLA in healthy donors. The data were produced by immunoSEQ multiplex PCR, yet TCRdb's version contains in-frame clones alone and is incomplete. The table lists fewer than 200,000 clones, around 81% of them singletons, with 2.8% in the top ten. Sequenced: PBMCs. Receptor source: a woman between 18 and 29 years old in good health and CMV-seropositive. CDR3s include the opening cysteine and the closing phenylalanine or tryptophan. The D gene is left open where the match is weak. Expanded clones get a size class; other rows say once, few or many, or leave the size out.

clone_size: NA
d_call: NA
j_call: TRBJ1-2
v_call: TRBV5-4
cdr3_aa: CASSLPGVGYGYTF
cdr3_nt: TGTGCCAGCAGCTTGCCAGGGGTTGGCTATGGCTACACCTTC

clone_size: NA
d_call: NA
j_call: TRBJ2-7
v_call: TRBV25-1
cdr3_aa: CASTRGSHEQYF
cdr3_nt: TGTGCCAGCACCCGAGGTAGCCACGAGCAGTACTTC

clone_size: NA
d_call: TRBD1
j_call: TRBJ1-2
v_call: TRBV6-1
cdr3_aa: CASSEAGTGTGLGYTF
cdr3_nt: TGTGCCAGCAGTGAAGCGGGGACAGGTACAGGTCTAGGCTACACCTTC

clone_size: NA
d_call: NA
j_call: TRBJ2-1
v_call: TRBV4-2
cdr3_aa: CASSQEGQGGDNEQFF
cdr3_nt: TGTGCCAGCAGCCAAGAAGGGCAGGGGGGTGACAATGAGCAGTTCTTC

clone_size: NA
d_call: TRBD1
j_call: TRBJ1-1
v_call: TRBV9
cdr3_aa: CASSVGQGAMNTEAFF
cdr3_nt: TGTGCCAGCAGCGTGGGACAGGGTGCCATGAACACTGAAGCTTTCTTT

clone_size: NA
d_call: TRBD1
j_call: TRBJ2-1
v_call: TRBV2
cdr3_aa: CASSTQGNSYNEQFF
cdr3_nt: TGTGCCAGCAGTACACAGGGGAACTCCTACAATGAGCAGTTCTTC

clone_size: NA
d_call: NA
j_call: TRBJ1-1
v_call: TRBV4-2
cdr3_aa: CASSQDLGGAMNTEAFF
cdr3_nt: TGTGCCAGCAGCCAAGATTTAGGGGGAGCCATGAACACTGAAGCTTTCTTT

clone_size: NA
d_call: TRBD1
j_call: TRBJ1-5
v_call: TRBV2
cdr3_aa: CASGSGQGGQPQHF
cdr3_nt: TGTGCCAGCGGGTCGGGACAGGGTGGTCAGCCTCAGCATTTT

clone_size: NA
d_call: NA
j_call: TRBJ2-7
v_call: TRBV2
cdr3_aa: CASREYLGGAYEQYF
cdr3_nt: TGTGCCAGCAGAGAGTACCTTGGAGGGGCCTACGAGCAGTACTTC

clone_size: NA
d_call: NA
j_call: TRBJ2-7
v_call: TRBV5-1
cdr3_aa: CASSPAGYRDEQYF
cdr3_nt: TGCGCCAGCAGCCCGGCAGGGTATCGCGACGAGCAGTACTTC

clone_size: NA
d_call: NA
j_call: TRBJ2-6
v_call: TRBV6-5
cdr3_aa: CASSRETGANVLTF
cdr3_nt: TGTGCCAGCAGCCGTGAGACTGGGGCCAACGTCCTGACTTTC

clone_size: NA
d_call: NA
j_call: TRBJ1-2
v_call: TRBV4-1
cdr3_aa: CASSQPGRGPVGYTF
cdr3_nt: TGCGCCAGCAGCCAACCCGGGCGGGGACCTGTCGGCTACACCTTC

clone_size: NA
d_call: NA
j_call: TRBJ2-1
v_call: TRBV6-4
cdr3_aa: CASSDTLANEQFF
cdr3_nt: TGTGCCAGCAGTGACACGCTAGCGAATGAGCAGTTCTTC

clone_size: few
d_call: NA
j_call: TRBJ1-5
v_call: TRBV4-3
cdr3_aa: CASSQEVAVNQPQHF
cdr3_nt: TGCGCCAGCAGCCAAGAAGTGGCAGTCAATCAGCCCCAGCATTTT

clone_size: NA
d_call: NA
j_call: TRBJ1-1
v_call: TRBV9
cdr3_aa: CASSVGVYGTEAFF
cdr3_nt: TGTGCCAGCAGCGTCGGGGTCTACGGCACTGAAGCTTTCTTT

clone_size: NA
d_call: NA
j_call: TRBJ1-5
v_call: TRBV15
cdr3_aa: CATNRGESNQPQHF
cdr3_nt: TGTGCCACCAACCGCGGGGAGTCCAATCAGCCCCAGCATTTT

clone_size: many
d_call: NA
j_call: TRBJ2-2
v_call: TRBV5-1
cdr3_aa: CASSPSGTGELFF
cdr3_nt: TGCGCCAGCAGCCCCTCGGGCACCGGGGAGCTGTTTTTT

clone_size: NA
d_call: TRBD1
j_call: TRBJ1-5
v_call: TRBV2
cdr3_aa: CASSPGQGRNQPQHF
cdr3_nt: TGTGCCAGCAGTCCGGGACAGGGGAGGAATCAGCCCCAGCATTTT

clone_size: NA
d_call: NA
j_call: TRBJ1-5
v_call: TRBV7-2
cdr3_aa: CASSLFNSNQPQHF
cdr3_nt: TGTGCCAGCAGCCTCTTTAATAGCAATCAGCCCCAGCATTTT

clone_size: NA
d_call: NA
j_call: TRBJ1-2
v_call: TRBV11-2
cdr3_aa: CASSVTQGNYGYTF
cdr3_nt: TGTGCCAGCAGCGTCACTCAGGGGAACTATGGCTACACCTTC

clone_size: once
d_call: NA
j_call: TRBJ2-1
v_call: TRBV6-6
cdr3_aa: CASSILAAYNEQFF
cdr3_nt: TGTGCCAGCAGTATCTTAGCGGCTTACAATGAGCAGTTCTTC

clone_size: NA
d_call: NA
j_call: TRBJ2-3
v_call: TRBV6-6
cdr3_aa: CASSRRDRNIPDTQYF
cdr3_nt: TGTGCCAGCAGCCGACGGGATCGGAACATCCCCGATACGCAGTATTTT

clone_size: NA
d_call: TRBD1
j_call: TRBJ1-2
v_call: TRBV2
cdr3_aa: CASQKRDRGYGYTF
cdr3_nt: TGTGCCAGCCAAAAACGGGACAGGGGTTATGGCTACACCTTC

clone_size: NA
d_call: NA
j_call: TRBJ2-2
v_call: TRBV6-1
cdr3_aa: CASSEGRRNTGELFF
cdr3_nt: TGTGCCAGCAGTGAGGGCAGGCGGAACACCGGGGAGCTGTTTTTT